Listed here are 7 T cell receptor beta chains from one sample, sequenced in a study of control samples from healthy donors and cancer patients. The data were produced by immunoSEQ multiplex PCR, yet TCRdb's version contains in-frame clones alone and is incomplete. The table has 70,000 to 100,000 clones, roughly 91% seen once. Sequenced input: blood. Receptors were obtained from a man between 50 and 59 years old in good health.

This sequence joins TRBV6-5 and TRBJ2-5, with 8 bases aligning to TRBD1. This CDR3 has 14 residues. Germline V CDR1 and CDR2: MNHEY, SVGAGI. V gave up 5 bases and J gave up 5 bases; unmatched junction bases: 7. Written as DNA, the CDR3 is TGTGCCAGCAGTAGGGGGACAGGACAGGAGACCCAGTACTTC. Protein product: CASSRGTGQETQYF.

In DNA, the CDR3 is TGTGCCAGCAGCTCGGCCGGGACAAGCAATTCACCCCTCCACTTT. Protein: CASSSAGTSNSPLHF. This rearrangement joins TRBV7-8 to TRBJ1-6, with D possibly TRBD1 on 6 matching bases. The germline CDR1 and CDR2 sequences are SGHVS and FQNEAQ. The length of the CDR3 is 15 residues. Trimming took 4 bases from V and 7 from J, leaving 14 bases between them.

The chain has TRBV30 and TRBJ2-7, with TRBD1 as a possible D gene (5 bases). From germline, CDR1 is GTSNPN and CDR2 SVGIG (reference sequence). The CDR3 sequence is 12 residues long. The ends were cut back, 4 bases at V and 2 bases at J, with 9 bases in the middle. The chain's CDR3 is CAWNQGTYEQYF. The DNA of the CDR3 is TGTGCCTGGAATCAGGGAACCTACGAGCAGTACTTC.

This sequence joins TRBV6-6 and TRBJ1-1, with D unclear. This CDR3 contains 12 residues. Between the trimmed V and J ends, which lost 6 bases and 2 bases, there was a span of 7 bases. In germline, CDR1 is MNHNY, CDR2 SVGAGI (reference sequence). CDR3 residues: CASSRPNTEAFF. CDR3 DNA sequence: TGTGCCAGCAGCAGACCAAACACTGAAGCTTTCTTT.

There are a few counts of this clone. This rearrangement joins TRBV7-2 to TRBJ1-6, with 8 nucleotides matching TRBD1. Germline CDR1 is SGHTA and CDR2 is FQGNSA. V was clipped by 4 bases and J by 10 bases; unmatched bases: 9. The length of the CDR3 is 15 residues. The chain's CDR3 is CASSYTTGGGSPLHF. The CDR3 region has the DNA TGTGCCAGCAGCTACACCACAGGGGGTGGATCACCCCTCCACTTT.

V usage is TRBV5-4 and J usage is TRBJ1-2; a weak D match, TRBD1 (6 bases). The CDR3 has 14 residues. The germline gives CDR1 SGHNT, CDR2 YYREEE (reference sequence). Trimming took off 1 base at V and 3 bases at J, with 10 bases between the two ends. In DNA form, the CDR3 reads TGTGCCAGCAGCTTGACAGGGATCGACTATGGCTACACCTTC. It codes for CASSLTGIDYGYTF.

The rearrangement uses TRBV19 and TRBJ1-1; TRBD1 aligns across 7 bases. Unmatched junction bases numbered 7, after V lost 7 bases and J lost 5 bases. This CDR3 comprises 13 residues. Per the germline V gene, CDR1 is LNHDA and CDR2 is SQIVND (reference sequence). This chain's CDR3 is CASTRQGATEAFF. The CDR3 DNA sequence: TGTGCCAGTACCCGACAGGGAGCTACTGAAGCTTTCTTT.